This TCR beta chain was identified in a study of T cells in Graves' hyperthyroidism and ophthalmopathy. CDR1 LNHDA and CDR2 SQIVND come from the germline V gene (reference sequence). This CDR3 is built from 15 residues. With 4 bases removed from V and 4 bases from J, the gap between germline ends came to 16 bases. Blood from later-ophthalmopathy patients was taken at first hyperthyroidism diagnosis. The investigators amplified TCR beta CDR3 regions from RNA transcripts. Carried out on the TCR CDR3, a first-round RT-PCR used the HTBI primer set. TCRdb fed the multiplex PCR reads into MiXCR, producing one record per CDR3 protein. The sample has 600,000 to 850,000 distinct CDR3 sequences, 18% seen once. Study results and caveats: In the blood, most expanded thyroid clonotypes above 0.001 appeared as well.

To note about this clonotype: Its antigen is unidentified.

The sequence was obtained from a woman in her forties or fifties with Graves' hyperthyroidism that later progressed to Graves' ophthalmopathy. The sequencing input was blood. The chain joins TRBV19 to TRBJ1-2, with a possible D match to TRBD1 (6 bases). The DNA of the CDR3 is TGTGCCAGTAGTAGATATCACAGGGCTCCCTATGGCTACACCTTC. Amino acids: CASSRYHRAPYGYTF.